This T cell receptor (beta chain) comes out of a study of cytomegalovirus exposure and HLA in healthy donors. This PCR relied on a set of 60 Vbeta primers and 13 Jbeta primers. Sequenced by immunoSEQ multiplex PCR; TCRdb stores in-frame clones only, minus some. Of 150,000 to 200,000 clones detected, approximately 80% appear once; the ten largest clones hold approximately 2%. With V trimmed by 3 bases and J by 8 bases, 8 bases remained unmatched. This CDR3 is 14 amino acids long. Germline CDR1 and CDR2: SGDLS and YYNGEE. The sequencing sample was made of PBMCs. The TCR sequence derives from a woman aged 18 to 35 in good health and CMV-seropositive. This rearrangement joins TRBV9 to TRBJ1-2; 9 bases match TRBD1. In DNA form, the CDR3 reads TGTGCCAGCAGCGCCACAGGGGGCGCGGAAGGCTACACCTTC. Its translation is CASSATGGAEGYTF.